A selection of T cell receptor beta chains follows, all from one sample in a study of OX40 agonist ivuxolimab in advanced cancers. The data were produced by immunoSEQ multiplex PCR, yet TCRdb's version contains in-frame clones alone and is incomplete. The data show roughly 58,000 clones, with around 85% seen just once and around 2.8% held by the top ten. The sample here was CD4+ or CD8+ T cells sorted from blood, taken in a trial of the OX40 agonist ivuxolimab. The receptor source for this set is an adult with an advanced solid tumor such as melanoma, head and neck, liver or kidney cancer. The CDR3 runs from the conserved cysteine through the conserved F or W. Fields, in order: clone size, D gene, J gene, V gene, CDR3 protein, CDR3 DNA. A D gene is named only where the DNA matches it firmly. Clone size is shown for a subset of rows, as once, few, many or a class of expanded clone.

>-|TRBD1|TRBJ1-3|TRBV30
CAWKQGAGNTIYF
TGTGCCTGGAAACAGGGGGCTGGAAACACCATATATTTT
>-|-|TRBJ1-3|TRBV5-1
CASSFESSGNTIYF
TGCGCCAGCAGCTTCGAGAGCTCTGGAAACACCATATATTTT
>once|TRBD1|TRBJ2-3|TRBV11-2
CASSFGTASTDTQYF
TGTGCCAGCAGCTTCGGGACAGCTAGCACAGATACGCAGTATTTT
>-|-|TRBJ1-2|TRBV29-1
CSVLEVREFDGYTF
TGCAGCGTTCTAGAGGTTCGGGAATTTGATGGCTACACCTTC
>-|TRBD1|TRBJ1-4|TRBV11-3
CASSARGRGTEKLFF
TGTGCCAGCAGCGCAAGGGGGCGCGGGACTGAAAAACTGTTTTTT
>-|TRBD2|TRBJ2-7|TRBV7-8
CASSLGLALPYEQYF
TGTGCCAGCAGCTTAGGACTAGCCCTACCCTACGAGCAGTACTTC
>-|-|TRBJ2-7|TRBV6-5
CASKGGFPYEQYF
TGTGCCAGTAAGGGAGGATTCCCCTACGAGCAGTACTTC
>-|-|TRBJ2-3|TRBV7-9
CASSRGQGADAQYF
TGTGCCAGCAGCCGGGGCCAGGGTGCAGATGCGCAGTATTTT
>-|TRBD1|TRBJ2-2|TRBV18
CASSPNRDSGELFF
TGTGCCAGCTCCCCTAACCGGGACAGCGGGGAGCTGTTTTTT
>-|-|TRBJ2-7|TRBV1
CTSSQGDRGGSSYEQYF
TGCACCAGCAGCCAAGGGGACAGGGGGGGAAGCTCCTACGAGCAGTACTTC
>-|TRBD1|TRBJ1-5|TRBV27
CASMRQGGSQPQHF
TGTGCCAGCATGCGACAGGGGGGGAGTCAGCCCCAGCATTTT
>-|TRBD1|TRBJ2-1|TRBV7-2
CASSFLSGTGLPHEQFF
TGTGCCAGCAGCTTTCTGTCCGGGACAGGCCTGCCCCATGAGCAGTTCTTC
>few|TRBD1|TRBJ1-4|TRBV19
CASSIRGLRGYEKLFF
TGTGCCAGTAGTATTCGGGGCCTCAGGGGGTACGAAAAACTGTTTTTT
>-|-|TRBJ1-5|TRBV25-1
CASSEWGPNQPQHF
TGTGCCAGCAGTGAATGGGGTCCTAATCAGCCCCAGCATTTT
>-|TRBD1|TRBJ2-5|TRBV19
CASSTQGDKQETQYF
TGTGCCAGTAGCACCCAGGGGGATAAACAAGAGACCCAGTACTTC
>-|TRBD1|TRBJ2-7|TRBV7-2
CASSLAPGQGGEQYF
TGTGCCAGCAGCTTAGCGCCTGGACAGGGTGGCGAGCAGTACTTC
>-|-|TRBJ1-5|TRBV30
CAWSSKGPNQPQHF
TGTGCCTGGAGTTCTAAGGGTCCCAATCAGCCCCAGCATTTT
>-|TRBD1|TRBJ2-2|TRBV18
CASSPPATGGTAGELFF
TGTGCCAGCTCACCGCCAGCGACAGGGGGCACGGCCGGGGAGCTGTTTTTT
>-|TRBD1|TRBJ2-1|TRBV7-2
CASRRTGAYNEQFF
TGTGCCAGCAGGAGGACAGGGGCTTACAATGAGCAGTTCTTC
>-|-|TRBJ2-3|TRBV9
CASSALRGHTDTQYF
TGTGCCAGCAGCGCCCTGAGAGGGCACACAGATACGCAGTATTTT
>-|TRBD2|TRBJ2-1|TRBV11-3
CASTGTRAAEQFF
TGTGCCAGCACCGGGACTAGAGCTGCTGAGCAGTTCTTC
>-|TRBD1|TRBJ1-3|TRBV9
CASSVRGTGVGNTIYF
TGTGCCAGCAGCGTAAGGGGGACAGGGGTTGGAAACACCATATATTTT
>few|-|TRBJ2-1|TRBV18
CASSLGQLAYNEQFF
TGTGCCAGCTCACTGGGGCAGTTAGCCTACAATGAGCAGTTCTTC
>-|-|TRBJ2-5|TRBV7-2
CASSSRGVRQETQYF
TGTGCCAGCAGCTCCAGGGGGGTTCGTCAAGAGACCCAGTACTTC
>-|-|TRBJ1-2|TRBV11-2
CASSLVGGNGYTF
TGTGCCAGCAGCTTAGTAGGGGGGAATGGCTACACCTTC
>-|TRBD2|TRBJ2-5|TRBV13
CASSHRGGGETQYF
TGTGCCAGCAGCCACCGGGGGGGCGGGGAGACCCAGTACTTC
>-|TRBD2|TRBJ2-1|TRBV7-2
CASSLAVAGVYNEQFF
TGTGCCAGCAGCTTAGCTGTAGCGGGAGTTTACAATGAGCAGTTCTTC
>-|-|TRBJ2-7|TRBV11-2
CASSLDLSASYEQYF
TGTGCCAGCAGCTTAGATCTAAGTGCCAGCTACGAGCAGTACTTC
>once|TRBD2|TRBJ2-5|TRBV11-3
CASSLQRGETQYF
TGTGCCAGCAGCCTCCAGCGGGGAGAGACCCAGTACTTC
>-|-|TRBJ2-5|TRBV11-3
CASSSYQETQYF
TGTGCCAGCAGCTCTTATCAAGAGACCCAGTACTTC
>-|-|TRBJ2-3|TRBV7-9
CASSFRIADTQYF
TGTGCCAGCAGCTTCCGGATCGCAGATACGCAGTATTTT
>-|TRBD1|TRBJ1-3|TRBV7-3
CASSPGQGRNTIYF
TGTGCCAGCAGCCCAGGACAGGGGAGGAACACCATATATTTT
>-|-|TRBJ1-4|TRBV5-1
CASSLGATNEKLFF
TGCGCCAGCAGCTTGGGTGCAACTAATGAAAAACTGTTTTTT
>-|-|TRBJ1-5|TRBV19
CASARRQEYNQPQHF
TGTGCCAGTGCCCGCAGACAGGAATACAATCAGCCCCAGCATTTT
>-|-|TRBJ2-7|TRBV5-1
CASSLEAGSYEQYF
TGCGCCAGCAGCTTGGAGGCAGGATCCTACGAGCAGTACTTC
>-|-|TRBJ2-5|TRBV29-1
CSGDIQETQYF
TGCAGCGGGGACATCCAAGAGACCCAGTACTTC
>-|-|TRBJ2-3|TRBV6-5
CASRALGSTDTQYF
TGTGCCAGCAGAGCACTGGGGAGCACAGATACGCAGTATTTT
>-|TRBD1|TRBJ1-1|TRBV2
CANTRQGGTEAFF
TGTGCCAACACAAGACAGGGAGGGACTGAAGCTTTCTTT
>-|TRBD1|TRBJ1-6|TRBV11-3
CASSLRDRVDSPLHF
TGTGCCAGCAGCTTACGGGACAGGGTGGATTCACCCCTCCACTTT
>-|-|TRBJ1-3|TRBV5-4
CASSPSGNTIYF
TGTGCCAGCAGCCCAAGCGGAAACACCATATATTTT
>-|-|TRBJ2-5|TRBV19
CASSRRGEGKWTQYF
TGTGCCAGTAGTAGGAGGGGTGAGGGGAAGTGGACCCAGTACTTC